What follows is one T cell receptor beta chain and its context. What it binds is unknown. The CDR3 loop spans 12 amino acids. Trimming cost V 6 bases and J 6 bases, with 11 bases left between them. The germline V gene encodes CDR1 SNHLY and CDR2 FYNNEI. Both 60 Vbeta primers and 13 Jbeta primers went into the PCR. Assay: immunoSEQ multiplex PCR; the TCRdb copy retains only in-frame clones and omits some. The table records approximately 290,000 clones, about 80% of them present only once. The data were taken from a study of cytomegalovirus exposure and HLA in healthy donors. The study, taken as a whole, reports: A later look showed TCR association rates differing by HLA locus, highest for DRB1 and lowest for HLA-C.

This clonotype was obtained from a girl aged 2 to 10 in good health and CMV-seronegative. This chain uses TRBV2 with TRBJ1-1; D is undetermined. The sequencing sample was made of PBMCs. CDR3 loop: CASRVFGAEAFF. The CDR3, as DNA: TGTGCCAGCAGAGTCTTCGGAGCTGAAGCTTTCTTT.